This T cell receptor (beta chain) was sequenced during a study of shared T cell receptors in the human thymus. V was cut by 4 bases and J by 2 bases, with 18 bases left in between. This CDR3 has 17 residues. Per germline, CDR1 LNHDA and CDR2 SQIVND (reference sequence). The method was immunoSEQ multiplex PCR; TCRdb's version includes in-frame clones alone and lacks a portion of them. The sample includes a few hundred thousand clones, approximately 95% of them seen just once. The sample taken for sequencing was thymocytes. The receptor's source is a human donor. The J gene is TRBJ1-5, the V gene TRBV19, with D perhaps matching TRBD1 (6 bases). CDR3 protein: CASSTPRRGYRNQPQHF. The CDR3 DNA follows: TGTGCCAGTAGTACCCCCCGAAGGGGGTATCGCAATCAGCCCCAGCATTTT.